Presented here are 30 T cell receptor beta chains from one specimen sequenced in a study of T cell repertoires in ileal Crohn's disease. Measured with immunoSEQ multiplex PCR; TCRdb has only the in-frame clones, and not every one. The sample contains about 9,600 clones, less than 85% of which appear only once. The sequencing sample was made of ileal tissue. Receptors originate from an adult with Crohn's disease.

The CDR3 is CASSLAVYRGRSYGYTF. As DNA, the CDR3 is TGTGCCAGCAGCTTAGCGGTGTACAGGGGGCGCAGCTATGGCTACACCTTC. This rearrangement joins TRBV7-8 to TRBJ1-2; TRBD1 aligns across 9 bases. Trimming removed 0 bases from V and 4 bases from J; junction bases left unmatched: 9. The CDR3 has 17 residues. In germline, CDR1 is SGHVS, CDR2 FQNEAQ.

The chain links TRBV5-1 to TRBJ2-5, with 14 bases lining up with TRBD2. V lost 4 bases, J lost 1 base, and 6 bases stayed unmatched. This CDR3 is 17 amino acids long. In germline, CDR1 is SGHRS, CDR2 YFSETQ. The CDR3 DNA reads as TGCGCCAGCAGCCAGGGACTAGCGGGAGACGCCCAAGAGACCCAGTACTTC. Translated: CASSQGLAGDAQETQYF.

The chain joins TRBV4-2 to TRBJ2-3; 9 bases match TRBD2. CDR3 length: 17 residues. CDR1 and CDR2 (germline): LGHNA, YNFKEQ. The junction had 11 bases not matched to a gene; V was cut back by 4 bases and J by 3 bases. CDR3 sequence (DNA): TGTGCCAGCAGCCGTGGAGAGGGGCGGGGGGGAACAGATACGCAGTATTTT. Protein: CASSRGEGRGGTDTQYF.

This chain links TRBV15 with TRBJ2-5; tentative D call: TRBD1 (6 bases). Germline V gene lookup returns CDR1 LNHNV and CDR2 YYDKDF (reference sequence). V lost 0 bases and J 7 bases, leaving 15 bases between the germline ends. The CDR3 is 15 residues long. CDR3 loop: CATSRDRQDARTQYF. The DNA of the CDR3 is TGTGCCACCAGCAGAGATCGACAGGACGCCAGGACCCAGTACTTC.

The rearrangement joins TRBV9 to TRBJ1-2, with D possibly being TRBD1 (5 bases). CDR1 is SGDLS, CDR2 YYNGEE, per germline. This CDR3 has 12 residues. The germline V and J ends were trimmed by 1 base and 7 bases, with 8 bases remaining between them. CDR3 DNA sequence: TGTGCCAGCAGCGTAAGGGGAGGTGGCTACACCTTC. This sequence encodes CASSVRGGGYTF.

V is TRBV6-5 and J is TRBJ2-1; D uncertain. The CDR3 is 14 amino acids. Trimming left V 5 bases short and J 6 bases short, with 14 bases between. Germline CDR1 reads MNHEY; CDR2 reads SVGAGI. The CDR3 DNA reads TGTGCCAGCAGTATGAGCGTTAGTCTCAATGAGCAGTTCTTC. It codes for CASSMSVSLNEQFF.

This clone was recorded a few times. The chain carries TRBV9 and TRBJ2-7; D gene uncertain. There are 14 residues in the CDR3. CDR1 SGDLS and CDR2 YYNGEE come from the germline V gene. Trimming shortened V by 0 bases and J by 0 bases, and 7 bases separated the two germline ends. CDR3 loop: CASSVERNSYEQYF. CDR3 coding DNA: TGTGCCAGCAGCGTAGAGCGAAACTCCTACGAGCAGTACTTC.

This clone ranks as medium-sized. The rearrangement uses TRBV7-8 and TRBJ2-1, with 12 bases that match TRBD2. This CDR3 spans 20 amino acids. The germline CDR1 and CDR2 sequences are SGHVS and FQNEAQ. The junction had 18 bases not matched to a gene; V was cut back by 5 bases and J by 4 bases. Here the CDR3 reads CASSPRGFRTSGIFYNEQFF. In DNA, the CDR3 is TGTGCCAGCAGCCCAAGGGGCTTTCGGACTAGCGGGATTTTTTACAATGAGCAGTTCTTC.

This clone was seen a few times. The chain carries TRBV7-2 and TRBJ2-7, with D possibly TRBD2 on 5 matching bases. Trimming stripped 1 base from V and 7 bases from J, with 14 bases between. Germline V lookup: CDR1 SGHTA, CDR2 FQGNSA. This CDR3 spans 14 amino acids. In DNA, the CDR3 is TGTGCCAGCAGCTTAGGGGAGTGGATGGGGGAGCAGTACTTC. Translating it yields CASSLGEWMGEQYF.

Only one count was recorded for this clone. The CDR3 bases are TGTGCCAGCAGTCCCATTAGCGGGAGGGGGTACGAGCAGTACTTC. Translated, it gives CASSPISGRGYEQYF. The chain is built from TRBV6-5 and TRBJ2-7; 11 bases line up with TRBD2. Germline V gene lookup returns CDR1 MNHEY and CDR2 SVGAGI. J gave up 4 bases and V 5 bases, and 7 bases lay outside the gene matches. CDR3 size: 15 residues.

As DNA, the CDR3 is TGTGCCAGCAGTAACCGGGACAGGGGTGTTAACTATGGCTACACCTTC. Its translation: CASSNRDRGVNYGYTF. The rearrangement uses TRBV28 and TRBJ1-2; TRBD1 matches at 10 bases. With V trimmed by 5 bases and J by 1 base, 7 bases remained unmatched. From germline, CDR1 is MDHEN and CDR2 SYDVKM. CDR3 size: 16 residues.

J is TRBJ2-1 and V is TRBV7-2, with 10 bases identical to TRBD2. Germline values: CDR1 SGHTA, CDR2 FQGNSA. The V segment lost 1 base and the J segment 8 bases; nucleotides outside the gene matches: 8. This CDR3 region has 16 residues. This CDR3 reads CASSLEQLAGVHEQFF. The DNA of the CDR3 is TGTGCCAGCAGCTTAGAGCAGCTAGCGGGAGTCCATGAGCAGTTCTTC.

This sequence joins TRBV19 and TRBJ2-6; 7 nucleotides match TRBD1. V shed 7 bases and J 2 bases; nucleotides not matched to a gene: 8. The CDR3 consists of 16 residues. Germline V gene sequence: CDR1 LNHDA, CDR2 SQIVND (reference sequence). CDR3 DNA sequence: TGTGCCAGTAATAAAGGGGGCACGGCTGGGGCCAACGTCCTGACTTTC. This codes for CASNKGGTAGANVLTF. Full variable domain (remainder filled in from reference TRBV19 and TRBJ2-6): DGGITQSPKYLFRKEGQNVTLSCEQNLNHDAMYWYRQDPGQGLRLIYYSQIVNDFQKGDIAEGYSVSREKKESFPLTVTSAQKNPTAFYLCASNKGGTAGANVLTFGAGSRLTVL.

The rearrangement uses TRBV7-6 and TRBJ2-2; 9 bases are a match to TRBD2. Germline V gene sequence: CDR1 SGHVS, CDR2 FNYEAQ. V lost 5 bases and J lost 6; bases outside the gene matches: 10. The CDR3 is made up of 16 amino acids. DNA of the CDR3: TGTGCCAGCAGCCGCGGGACTAGCTTTGCTTCCGGGGAGCTGTTTTTT. Protein product: CASSRGTSFASGELFF.

The V call is TRBV7-2, the J call TRBJ1-2; TRBD1 aligns across 9 bases. Per the germline V gene, CDR1 is SGHTA and CDR2 is FQGNSA. The junction had 5 bases not matched to a gene; V was cut back by 0 bases and J by 3 bases. This CDR3 contains 16 residues. The CDR3 spells CASSLAQGANYYGYTF. The CDR3 DNA sequence: TGTGCCAGCAGCTTAGCACAGGGGGCAAACTACTATGGCTACACCTTC.

The chain combines TRBV28 with TRBJ1-1; D not resolved. The V end lost 3 bases, the J end lost 10 bases, and 9 bases lay between the germline ends. Germline V gives CDR1 MDHEN, CDR2 SYDVKM. This CDR3 contains 11 residues. CDR3 coding DNA: TGTGCCAGCAGTTTGAACGGTAGAGCTTTCTTT. Its protein is CASSLNGRAFF.

This clone is termed large. V is TRBV5-5 and J is TRBJ1-4; 7 positions agree with TRBD1. This CDR3 spans 15 amino acids. CDR1 is SGHKS and CDR2 is YYEKEE in the germline V gene (reference sequence). The V segment lost 4 bases and the J segment 5 bases; nucleotides outside the gene matches: 8. CDR3 bases: TGTGCCAGCAGCCGACAGGGTCTTTACAATGAAAAACTGTTTTTT. It translates to CASSRQGLYNEKLFF. The full variable domain, completed using reference TRBV5-5 and TRBJ1-4, is DAGVTQSPTHLIKTRGQQVTLRCSPISGHKSVSWYQQVLGQGPQFIFQYYEKEERGRGNFPDRFSARQFPNYSSELNVNALLLGDSALYLCASSRQGLYNEKLFFGSGTQLSVL.

V gene TRBV29-1 combines with J gene TRBJ2-5; TRBD2 matches 8 bases. The V segment lost 6 bases and the J segment 2 bases; nucleotides outside the gene matches: 5. The V gene's germline CDR1 is SQVTM and CDR2 ANQGSEA. The CDR3 is made up of 13 amino acids. The CDR3 DNA reads as TGCAGCGTACTGGGCGGGGGGCAAGAGACCCAGTACTTC. Residues: CSVLGGGQETQYF.

This chain uses TRBV19 with TRBJ1-6, with D perhaps TRBD1 (5 bases). Trimming pared 3 bases from V and 6 bases from J, leaving 9 bases between. CDR1 and CDR2 from the germline V gene are LNHDA and SQIVND (reference sequence). The CDR3 is 14 amino acids. CDR3 sequence: CASSIRGSNSPLHF. DNA of the CDR3: TGTGCCAGTAGTATTCGGGGGAGTAATTCACCCCTCCACTTT.

This clone was seen a few times. J is TRBJ1-1 and V is TRBV19; 8 bases map to TRBD1. Germline CDR1 is LNHDA and CDR2 is SQIVND (reference sequence). Trimming took 5 bases from V and 3 from J; bases not matched to a gene: 2. This CDR3 is built from 13 residues. The CDR3 spells CASSSTGDTEAFF. The DNA for the CDR3 is TGTGCCAGTAGTTCGACAGGGGACACTGAAGCTTTCTTT.

In this sample, this clone turned up once. This chain joins TRBV29-1 and TRBJ1-2; TRBD1 is a possible D gene (6 bases). V was cut by 5 bases and J by 6 bases, with 13 bases left in between. The V gene's germline CDR1 is SQVTM and CDR2 ANQGSEA. This CDR3 has 12 residues. The CDR3 DNA reads TGCAGCGTTTGGGGGGGGCAGGATGGCTACACCTTC. This gives the protein CSVWGGQDGYTF.

The J gene is TRBJ2-7, the V gene TRBV27, with a tentative D call TRBD2 (6 bases). The germline V gene has CDR1 MNHEY and CDR2 SMNVEV (reference sequence). The CDR3 is 15 residues long. The germline V and J ends were trimmed by 2 bases and 4 bases, with 15 bases remaining between them. CDR3 nucleotides: TGTGCCAGCAGTTTAGTGTGGCCCGGACTATACGAGCAGTACTTC. Protein sequence: CASSLVWPGLYEQYF.

The DNA of the CDR3 is TGCGCCAGCAGCTTGGGCCCCGGGAGCCCCACAGACTACGAGCAGTACTTC. This sequence encodes CASSLGPGSPTDYEQYF. This sequence joins TRBV5-1 and TRBJ2-7; perhaps TRBD2 as D (6 bases). The CDR3 is 17 amino acids. V was trimmed by 0 bases and J by 3 bases, leaving 19 bases between them. Germline CDR1 SGHRS, CDR2 YFSETQ.

This clone has a handful of counts. The gene calls are TRBV7-2 and TRBJ2-5; D is possibly TRBD1 (6 bases). V was clipped by 2 bases and J by 5 bases, with 15 bases between them. The CDR3 has 15 amino acids. Germline V lookup: CDR1 SGHTA, CDR2 FQGNSA. CDR3 residues: CASSLNPQGMETQYF. The DNA for the CDR3 is TGTGCCAGCAGCTTAAACCCGCAGGGGATGGAGACCCAGTACTTC.

The chain recombines TRBV18 with TRBJ2-7; tentatively, D is TRBD1 (6 bases). In germline, CDR1 is KGHSH, CDR2 LQKENI. The CDR3 loop spans 15 amino acids. V was cut by 0 bases and J by 4 bases, with 13 bases left in between. The CDR3 region is CASSPPSQGSYEQYF. The CDR3 DNA sequence: TGTGCCAGCTCACCACCGTCACAGGGAAGTTACGAGCAGTACTTC.

The V call is TRBV4-1, the J call TRBJ2-3, with D perhaps matching TRBD1 (5 bases). The germline CDR1 and CDR2 sequences are MGHRA and YSYEKL. The CDR3 runs 15 residues. The V end was cut by 1 base, the J end by 5 bases, with 13 bases between. The CDR3 DNA is TGCGCCAGCAGCCAAGTCCCAGGGTCGGGAGATACGCAGTATTTT. Encoded protein: CASSQVPGSGDTQYF.

Only one count was recorded for this clone. V is TRBV6-5 and J is TRBJ1-3, with D possibly being TRBD1 (6 bases). V shed 0 bases and J shed 0 bases, with 9 bases lying between them. The CDR3 is 16 amino acids. Germline CDR1 reads MNHEY; CDR2 reads SVGAGI. Here the CDR3 DNA reads TGTGCCAGCAGTTACTCTACAGGGATCTCTGGAAACACCATATATTTT. It codes for CASSYSTGISGNTIYF.

The chain carries TRBV7-9 and TRBJ2-7, with D tentatively TRBD1 (6 bases). The germline gives CDR1 SEHNR, CDR2 FQNEAQ (reference sequence). The length of the CDR3 is 14 residues. V was trimmed by 4 bases and J by 2 bases, leaving 12 bases between them. The CDR3 DNA sequence: TGTGCCAGCAGCTCAGGGGTAGTGACCTACGAGCAGTACTTC. Translating it yields CASSSGVVTYEQYF.

J is TRBJ2-2 and V is TRBV4-3; 8 positions match TRBD1. The CDR3 consists of 17 residues. Germline V gene sequence: CDR1 LGHNA, CDR2 YSLEER. V lost 0 bases, J lost 1 base, and 4 bases stayed unmatched. The CDR3 spells CASSQEPTGGNTGELFF. DNA of the CDR3: TGCGCCAGCAGCCAAGAACCCACAGGGGGGAACACCGGGGAGCTGTTTTTT.

This rearrangement joins TRBV10-3 to TRBJ2-5; 7 nucleotides line up with TRBD2. This CDR3 has 13 amino acids. V gave up 3 bases and J gave up 6 bases; unmatched junction bases: 4. The V gene's germline CDR1 is ENHRY and CDR2 SYGVKD. CDR3 region: CAISDPGGKTQYF. The CDR3 DNA reads as TGTGCCATCAGTGATCCGGGGGGAAAGACCCAGTACTTC.